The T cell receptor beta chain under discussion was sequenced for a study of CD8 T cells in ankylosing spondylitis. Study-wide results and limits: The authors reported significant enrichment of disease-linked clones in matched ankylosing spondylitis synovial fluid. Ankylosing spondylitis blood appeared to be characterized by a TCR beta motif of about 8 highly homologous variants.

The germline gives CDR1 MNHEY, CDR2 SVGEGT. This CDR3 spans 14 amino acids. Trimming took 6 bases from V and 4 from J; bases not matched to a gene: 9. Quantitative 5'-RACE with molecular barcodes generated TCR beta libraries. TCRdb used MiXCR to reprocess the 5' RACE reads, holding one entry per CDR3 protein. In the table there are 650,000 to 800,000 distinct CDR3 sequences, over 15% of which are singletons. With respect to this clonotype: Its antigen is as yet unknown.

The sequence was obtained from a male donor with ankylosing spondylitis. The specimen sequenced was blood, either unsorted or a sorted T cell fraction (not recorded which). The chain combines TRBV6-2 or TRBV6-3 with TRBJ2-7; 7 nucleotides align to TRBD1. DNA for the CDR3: TGTGCCAGCAGGACGGGACAGATAGGATACGAGCAGTACTTC. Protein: CASRTGQIGYEQYF.